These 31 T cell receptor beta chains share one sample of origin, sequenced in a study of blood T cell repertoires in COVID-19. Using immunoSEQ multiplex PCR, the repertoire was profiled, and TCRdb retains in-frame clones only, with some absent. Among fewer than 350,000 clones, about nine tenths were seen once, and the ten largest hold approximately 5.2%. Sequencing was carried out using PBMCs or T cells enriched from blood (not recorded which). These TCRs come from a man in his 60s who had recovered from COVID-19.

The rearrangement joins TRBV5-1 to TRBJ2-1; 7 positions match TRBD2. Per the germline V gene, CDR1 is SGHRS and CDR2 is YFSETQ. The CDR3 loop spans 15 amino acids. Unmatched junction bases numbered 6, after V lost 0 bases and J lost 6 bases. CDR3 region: CASSLGGTTINEQFF. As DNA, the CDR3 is TGCGCCAGCAGCTTGGGGGGGACTACAATCAATGAGCAGTTCTTC.

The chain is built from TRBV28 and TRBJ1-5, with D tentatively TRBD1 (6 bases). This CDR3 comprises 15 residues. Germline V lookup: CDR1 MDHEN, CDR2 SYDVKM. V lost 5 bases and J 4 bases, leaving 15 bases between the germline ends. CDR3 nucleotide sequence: TGTGCCAGCAGTCACCTCGGACAGCTAAATCAGCCCCAGCATTTT. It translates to CASSHLGQLNQPQHF.

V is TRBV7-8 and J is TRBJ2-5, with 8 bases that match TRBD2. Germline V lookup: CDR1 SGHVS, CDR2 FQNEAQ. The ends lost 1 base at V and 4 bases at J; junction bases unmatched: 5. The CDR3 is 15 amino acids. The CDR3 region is CASSLVAGWGETQYF. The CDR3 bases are TGTGCCAGCAGCTTAGTAGCGGGATGGGGAGAGACCCAGTACTTC.

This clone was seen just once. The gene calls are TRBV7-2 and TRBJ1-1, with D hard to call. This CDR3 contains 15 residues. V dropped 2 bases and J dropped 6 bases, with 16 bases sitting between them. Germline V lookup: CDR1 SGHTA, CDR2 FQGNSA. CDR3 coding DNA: TGTGCCAGCAGCTTAAGTCGTAGGAGCTCGGCTGAAGCTTTCTTT. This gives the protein CASSLSRRSSAEAFF.

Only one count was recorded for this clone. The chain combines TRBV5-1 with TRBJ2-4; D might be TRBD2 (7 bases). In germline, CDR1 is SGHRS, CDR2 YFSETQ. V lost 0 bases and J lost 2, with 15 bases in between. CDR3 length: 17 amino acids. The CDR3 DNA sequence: TGCGCCAGCAGCTTGGATAACGGGGGGCTCTCCAAAAACATTCAGTACTTC. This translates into CASSLDNGGLSKNIQYF.

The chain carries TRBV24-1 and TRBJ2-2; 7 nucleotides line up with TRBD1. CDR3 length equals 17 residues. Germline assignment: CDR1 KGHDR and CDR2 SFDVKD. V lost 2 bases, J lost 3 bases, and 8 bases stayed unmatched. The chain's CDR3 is CATSDSRQGLYTGELFF. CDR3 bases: TGTGCCACCAGTGATTCCAGACAGGGTTTATACACCGGGGAGCTGTTTTTT.

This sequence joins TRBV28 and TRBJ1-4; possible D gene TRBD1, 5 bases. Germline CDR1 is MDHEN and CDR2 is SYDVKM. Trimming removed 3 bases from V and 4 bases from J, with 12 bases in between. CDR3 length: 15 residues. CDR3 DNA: TGTGCCAGCAGTTTTCGGGGCGGGGGTAATGAAAAACTGTTTTTT. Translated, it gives CASSFRGGGNEKLFF.

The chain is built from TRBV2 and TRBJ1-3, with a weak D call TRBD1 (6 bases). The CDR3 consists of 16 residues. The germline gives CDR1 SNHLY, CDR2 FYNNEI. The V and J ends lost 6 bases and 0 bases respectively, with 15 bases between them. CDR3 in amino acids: CASSVDRMSSGNTIYF. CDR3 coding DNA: TGTGCCAGCAGCGTCGACAGGATGTCCTCTGGAAACACCATATATTTT.

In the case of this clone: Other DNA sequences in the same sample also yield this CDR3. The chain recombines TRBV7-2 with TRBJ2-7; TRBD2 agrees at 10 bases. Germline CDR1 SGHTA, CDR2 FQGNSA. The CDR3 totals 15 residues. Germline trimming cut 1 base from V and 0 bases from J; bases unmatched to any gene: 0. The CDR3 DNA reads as TGTGCCAGCAGCTTAGTAGCGGGGGGCTCCTACGAGCAGTACTTC. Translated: CASSLVAGGSYEQYF.

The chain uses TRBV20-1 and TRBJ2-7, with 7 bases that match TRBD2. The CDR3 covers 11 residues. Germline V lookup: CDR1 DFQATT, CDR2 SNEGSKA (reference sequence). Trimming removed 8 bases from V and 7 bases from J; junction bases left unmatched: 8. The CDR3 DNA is TGCAGTCCCCGTGGGGGGGGTGAGCAGTACTTC. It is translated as CSPRGGGEQYF.

CDR3 region: CATSDRRRLAGCHEQYF. For the CDR3, the DNA is TGTGCCACCAGTGATCGCCGCCGACTAGCGGGATGCCACGAGCAGTACTTC. V usage is TRBV24-1 and J usage is TRBJ2-7; 11 nucleotides match TRBD2. Germline V gene lookup returns CDR1 KGHDR and CDR2 SFDVKD. The CDR3 runs 17 residues. V was pared by 3 bases and J by 5 bases, with 11 bases of the junction left unmatched.

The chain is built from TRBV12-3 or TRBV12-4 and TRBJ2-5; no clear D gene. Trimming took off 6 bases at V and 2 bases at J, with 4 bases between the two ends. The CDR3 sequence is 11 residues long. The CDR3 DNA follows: TGTGCCAGCAGACAGCAAGAGACCCAGTACTTC. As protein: CASRQQETQYF.

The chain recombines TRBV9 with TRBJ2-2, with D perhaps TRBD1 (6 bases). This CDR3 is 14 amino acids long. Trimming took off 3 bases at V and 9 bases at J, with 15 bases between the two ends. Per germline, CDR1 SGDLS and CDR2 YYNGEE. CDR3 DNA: TGTGCCAGCAGCGGGACAGCCCCGGTCAGGGAGCTGTTTTTT. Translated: CASSGTAPVRELFF.

CDR3 coding DNA: TGTGCCAGCAGTTACGGGGGGACAGGGAACACTGAAGCTTTCTTT. It codes for CASSYGGTGNTEAFF. V is TRBV6-2 or TRBV6-3 and J is TRBJ1-1, with 8 bases that match TRBD1. The CDR3 consists of 15 residues. The V gene's germline CDR1 is MNHEY and CDR2 SVGEGT. Unmatched junction bases numbered 3, after V lost 2 bases and J lost 1 base.

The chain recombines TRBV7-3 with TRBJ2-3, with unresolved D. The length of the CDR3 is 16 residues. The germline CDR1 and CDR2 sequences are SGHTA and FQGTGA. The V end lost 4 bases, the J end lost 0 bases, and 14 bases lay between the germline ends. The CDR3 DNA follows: TGTGCCAGCAGCTCTACATATACGACTAGCACAGATACGCAGTATTTT. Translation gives CASSSTYTTSTDTQYF.

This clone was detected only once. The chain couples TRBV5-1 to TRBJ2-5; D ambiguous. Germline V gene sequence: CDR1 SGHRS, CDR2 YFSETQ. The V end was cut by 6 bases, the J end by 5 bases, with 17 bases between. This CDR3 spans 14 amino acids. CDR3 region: CASNPRSVWETQYF. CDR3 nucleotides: TGCGCCAGCAATCCTCGGAGCGTTTGGGAGACCCAGTACTTC.

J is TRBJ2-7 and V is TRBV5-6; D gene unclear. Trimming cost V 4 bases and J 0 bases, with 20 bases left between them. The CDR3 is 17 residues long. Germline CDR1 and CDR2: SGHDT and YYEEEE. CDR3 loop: CASSGAAWSQASYEQYF. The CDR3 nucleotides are TGTGCCAGCAGCGGAGCTGCATGGAGTCAAGCCTCCTACGAGCAGTACTTC.

For the CDR3, the DNA is TGTGCCAGCAGTGTTTCGTACGTACTAGCCCATGAGCAGTTCTTC. Amino acid sequence: CASSVSYVLAHEQFF. This chain connects TRBV2 to TRBJ2-1, with D tentatively TRBD2 (6 bases). The CDR3 is 15 amino acids. V was pared by 4 bases and J by 8 bases, with 18 bases between. Germline CDR1 is SNHLY and CDR2 is FYNNEI.

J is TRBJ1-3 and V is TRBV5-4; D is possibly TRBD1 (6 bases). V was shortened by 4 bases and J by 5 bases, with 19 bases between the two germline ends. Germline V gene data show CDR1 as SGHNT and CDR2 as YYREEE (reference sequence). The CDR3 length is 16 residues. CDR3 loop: CASSASQTGGRNTIYF. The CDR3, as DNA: TGTGCCAGCAGCGCATCCCAGACAGGCGGCCGAAACACCATATATTTT.

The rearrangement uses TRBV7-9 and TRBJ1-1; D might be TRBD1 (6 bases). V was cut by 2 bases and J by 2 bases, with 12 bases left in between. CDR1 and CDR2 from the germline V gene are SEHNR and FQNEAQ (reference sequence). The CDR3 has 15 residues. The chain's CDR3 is CASSLRSRGNTEAFF. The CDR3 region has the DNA TGTGCCAGCAGCTTACGGTCCAGGGGAAACACTGAAGCTTTCTTT.

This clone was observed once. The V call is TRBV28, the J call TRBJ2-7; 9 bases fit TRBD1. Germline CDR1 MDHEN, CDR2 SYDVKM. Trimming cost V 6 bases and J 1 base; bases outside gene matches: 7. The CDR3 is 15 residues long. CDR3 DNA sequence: TGTGCCAGCAGCCCGGCCGGGACAGGGTCCTACGAGCAGTACTTC. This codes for CASSPAGTGSYEQYF.

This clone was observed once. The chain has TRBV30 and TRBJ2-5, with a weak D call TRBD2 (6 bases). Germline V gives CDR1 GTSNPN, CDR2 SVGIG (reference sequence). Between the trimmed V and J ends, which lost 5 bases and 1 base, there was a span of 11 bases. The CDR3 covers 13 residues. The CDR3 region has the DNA TGTGCCTGGTCTGGAGGGCCCCAAGAGACCCAGTACTTC. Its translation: CAWSGGPQETQYF.

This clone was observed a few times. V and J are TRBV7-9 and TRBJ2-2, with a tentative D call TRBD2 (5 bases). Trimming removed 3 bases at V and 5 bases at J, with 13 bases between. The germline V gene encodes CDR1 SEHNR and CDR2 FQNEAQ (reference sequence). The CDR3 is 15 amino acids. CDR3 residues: CASSFRAGHTGELFF. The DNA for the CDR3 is TGTGCCAGCAGCTTCCGTGCGGGTCATACCGGGGAGCTGTTTTTT.

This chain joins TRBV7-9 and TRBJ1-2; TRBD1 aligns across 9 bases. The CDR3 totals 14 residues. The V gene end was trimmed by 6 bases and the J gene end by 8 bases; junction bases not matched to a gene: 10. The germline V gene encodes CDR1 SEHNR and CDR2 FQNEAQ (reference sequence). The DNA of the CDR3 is TGTGCCAGCAGTCCTGGACAGGGGCAAGGAGGCTACACCTTC. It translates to CASSPGQGQGGYTF.

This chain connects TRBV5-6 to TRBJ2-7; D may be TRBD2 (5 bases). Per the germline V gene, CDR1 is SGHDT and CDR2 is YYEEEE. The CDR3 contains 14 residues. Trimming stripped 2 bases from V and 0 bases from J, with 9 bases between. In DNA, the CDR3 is TGTGCCAGCAGCTTACAAGGACTCTCCTACGAGCAGTACTTC. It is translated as CASSLQGLSYEQYF.

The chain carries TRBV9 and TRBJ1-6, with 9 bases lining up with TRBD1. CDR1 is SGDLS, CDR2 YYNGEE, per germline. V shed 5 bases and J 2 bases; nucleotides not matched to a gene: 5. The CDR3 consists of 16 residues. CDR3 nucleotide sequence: TGTGCCAGCAGTACAGGGGGCGCTCCCTATAATTCACCCCTCCACTTT. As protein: CASSTGGAPYNSPLHF.

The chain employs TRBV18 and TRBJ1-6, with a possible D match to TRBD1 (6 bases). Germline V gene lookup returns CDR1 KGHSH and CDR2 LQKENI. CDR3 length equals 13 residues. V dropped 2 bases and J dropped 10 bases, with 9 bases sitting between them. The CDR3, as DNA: TGTGCCAGCTCACCAGGGGGCCAATCACCCCTCCACTTT. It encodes CASSPGGQSPLHF.

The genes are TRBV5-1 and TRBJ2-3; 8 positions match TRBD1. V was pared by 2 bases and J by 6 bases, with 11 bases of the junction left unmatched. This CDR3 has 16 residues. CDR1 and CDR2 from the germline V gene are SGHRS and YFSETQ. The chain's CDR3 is CASSLQGQGGSDTQYF. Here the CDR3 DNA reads TGCGCCAGCAGCTTACAAGGACAGGGAGGTAGTGATACGCAGTATTTT.

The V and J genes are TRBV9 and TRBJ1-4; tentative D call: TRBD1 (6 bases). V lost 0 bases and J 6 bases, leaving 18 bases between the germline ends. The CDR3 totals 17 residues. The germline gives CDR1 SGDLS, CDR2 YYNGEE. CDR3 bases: TGTGCCAGCAGCGTAGGCTCCTGGGTGGGGGCGGATGAAAAACTGTTTTTT. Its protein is CASSVGSWVGADEKLFF.

CDR3 in amino acids: CASSRATNEKLFF. Written as DNA, the CDR3 is TGTGCCAGCAGTAGAGCAACTAATGAAAAACTGTTTTTT. The V and J genes are TRBV6-5 and TRBJ1-4, with D uncertain. Trimming stripped 5 bases from V and 0 bases from J, with 4 bases between. The CDR3 spans 13 residues. The germline V gene has CDR1 MNHEY and CDR2 SVGAGI.

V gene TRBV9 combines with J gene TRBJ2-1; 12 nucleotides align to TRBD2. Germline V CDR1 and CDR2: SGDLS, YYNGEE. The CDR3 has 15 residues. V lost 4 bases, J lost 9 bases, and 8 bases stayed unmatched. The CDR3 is CASSLGLAGMGEQFF. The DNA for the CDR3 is TGTGCCAGCAGCCTAGGACTAGCGGGAATGGGTGAGCAGTTCTTC.